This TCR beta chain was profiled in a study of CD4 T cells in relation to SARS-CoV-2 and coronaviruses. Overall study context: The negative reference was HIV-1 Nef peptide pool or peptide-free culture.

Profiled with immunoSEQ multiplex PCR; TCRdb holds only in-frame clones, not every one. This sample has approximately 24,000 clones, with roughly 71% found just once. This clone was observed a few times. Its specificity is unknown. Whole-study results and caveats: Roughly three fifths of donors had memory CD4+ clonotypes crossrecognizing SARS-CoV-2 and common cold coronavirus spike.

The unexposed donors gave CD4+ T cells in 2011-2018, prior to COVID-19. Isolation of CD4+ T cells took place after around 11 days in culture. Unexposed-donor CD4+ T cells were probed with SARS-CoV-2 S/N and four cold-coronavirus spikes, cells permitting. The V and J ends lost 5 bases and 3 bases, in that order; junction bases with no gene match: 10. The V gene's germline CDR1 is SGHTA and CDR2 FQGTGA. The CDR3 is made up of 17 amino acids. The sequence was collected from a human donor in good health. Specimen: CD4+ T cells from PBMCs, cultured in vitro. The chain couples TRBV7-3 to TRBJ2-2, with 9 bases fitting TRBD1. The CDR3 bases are TGTGCCAGCAGCATTACAGGGGGCCCCCAATACACCGGGGAGCTGTTTTTT. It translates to CASSITGGPQYTGELFF.